One and the same sample provided the 23 T cell receptor beta chains below, sequenced in a study of OX40 agonist ivuxolimab in advanced cancers. Generated by immunoSEQ multiplex PCR, the TCRdb table keeps only in-frame clones and is missing some. Of 20,000 to 25,000 clones listed, around 80% were seen once; the top ten hold about 1.3%. Sample: CD4+ or CD8+ T cells sorted from blood, taken in a trial of the OX40 agonist ivuxolimab. The receptors shown here come from an adult with an advanced solid tumor such as melanoma, head and neck, liver or kidney cancer.

The chain couples TRBV5-6 to TRBJ2-4; D unresolved. The V end was cut by 0 bases, the J end by 0 bases, with 10 bases between. The germline V gene has CDR1 SGHDT and CDR2 YYEEEE. The length of the CDR3 is 16 residues. The CDR3, as DNA: TGTGCCAGCAGCTTGGGTCCGCCCATAGCCAAAAACATTCAGTACTTC. Its protein product is CASSLGPPIAKNIQYF.

The rearrangement links TRBV7-2 to TRBJ2-4; weak D call: TRBD2 (5 bases). V was cut by 5 bases and J by 2 bases, with 16 bases left in between. Germline lookup yields CDR1 SGHTA and CDR2 FQGNSA. The CDR3 is made up of 16 amino acids. Here the CDR3 reads CASSPTRVGSKNIQYF. Here the CDR3 DNA reads TGTGCCAGCAGCCCAACTAGAGTTGGATCCAAAAACATTCAGTACTTC.

The genes are TRBV7-2 and TRBJ2-7; perhaps D is TRBD1 or TRBD2 (5 bases each). V gave up 5 bases and J gave up 8 bases, with 19 bases separating them. Looked up from germline, CDR1 is SGHTA and CDR2 is FQGNSA. CDR3 length: 14 residues. The CDR3 sequence is CASSRRRDLTKQYF. DNA of the CDR3: TGTGCCAGCAGCCGCAGACGGGACCTTACAAAGCAGTACTTC.

Regarding this clone: The conserved final phenylalanine or tryptophan is absent from the CDR3, which likely points to a read error. The limits of the CDR3 on the DNA are not certain, so only TCRdb's listed CDR3 is given. This chain connects TRBV21-1 to TRBJ2-7; TRBD1 reflects the table's D call only, with no check against the DNA. TRBV21-1 has pseudogene status. The CDR3 is made up of 15 amino acids, end residues included. CDR3 protein: CASSNRDRRTYEQYL.

The rearrangement uses TRBV30 and TRBJ1-1; 11 nucleotides agree with TRBD1. The CDR3 extends over 16 amino acids. Trimming cost V 1 base and J 6 bases; bases outside gene matches: 10. Germline lookup yields CDR1 GTSNPN and CDR2 SVGIG (reference sequence). The CDR3 bases are TGTGCCTGGAGTGCGGGGACAGGGGGTGGTATATCTGAAGCTTTCTTT. Protein product: CAWSAGTGGGISEAFF.

This clone was recorded a few times. The chain joins TRBV18 to TRBJ2-7, with 8 bases aligning to TRBD1. The CDR3 length is 16 residues. V shed 1 base and J 0 bases; nucleotides not matched to a gene: 5. Germline V lookup: CDR1 KGHSH, CDR2 LQKENI. DNA of the CDR3: TGTGCCAGCTCACCACGGGGGGACAGGCTCTCCTACGAGCAGTACTTC. Encoded protein: CASSPRGDRLSYEQYF.

V usage is TRBV27 and J usage is TRBJ2-5; D gene uncertain. The V end was cut by 0 bases, the J end by 1 base, with 6 bases between. This CDR3 is 14 amino acids long. Germline V gene sequence: CDR1 MNHEY, CDR2 SMNVEV (reference sequence). This chain's CDR3 is CASSLSATQETQYF. DNA for the CDR3: TGTGCCAGCAGTTTATCAGCCACCCAAGAGACCCAGTACTTC.

The chain is built from TRBV7-9 and TRBJ2-7, with D unclear. The germline V gene encodes CDR1 SEHNR and CDR2 FQNEAQ (reference sequence). The CDR3 has 13 amino acids. V was shortened by 1 base and J by 1 base, with 5 bases between the two germline ends. The CDR3 here is CASSLEDSYEQYF. CDR3 sequence (DNA): TGTGCCAGCAGCTTAGAGGATTCCTACGAGCAGTACTTC.

The genes are TRBV6-1 and TRBJ2-3; TRBD2 matches 7 bases. The J segment lost 5 bases and the V segment lost 7 bases, leaving 9 bases of the junction unmatched. Germline CDR1 is MNHNS and CDR2 is SASEGT. The CDR3 is 14 residues long. The CDR3 coding sequence is TGTGCCAGCACCGACGGGGGGTTGAAAGATACGCAGTATTTT. It encodes CASTDGGLKDTQYF.

The DNA for the CDR3 is TGCGCCAGCAGCCTTAGGGCGGGGGGTCCAGACGAGCAGTACTTC. Its protein product is CASSLRAGGPDEQYF. The rearrangement joins TRBV5-1 to TRBJ2-7, with TRBD2 matching over 8 bases. Germline CDR1 and CDR2: SGHRS and YFSETQ. With 4 bases clipped from V and 5 bases from J, the junction kept 11 bases outside the gene matches. The CDR3 loop spans 15 amino acids.

The gene calls are TRBV6-1 and TRBJ2-4, with 13 bases identical to TRBD2. Germline trimming cut 6 bases from V and 7 bases from J; bases unmatched to any gene: 6. Germline values: CDR1 MNHNS, CDR2 SASEGT. CDR3 size: 15 residues. The CDR3 sequence: CASSPRTSGSNIQYF. In DNA, the CDR3 is TGTGCCAGCAGCCCCCGGACTAGCGGGAGTAACATTCAGTACTTC.

V is TRBV28 and J is TRBJ2-7; D is perhaps TRBD1 or TRBD2 (5 bases each). V shed 8 bases and J shed 0 bases, with 11 bases lying between them. The CDR3 is 13 residues long. Per germline, CDR1 MDHEN and CDR2 SYDVKM. As DNA, the CDR3 is TGTGCCAGCGAACGTGGGACCTCCTACGAGCAGTACTTC. As protein: CASERGTSYEQYF.

This clone was seen only a few times. The gene calls are TRBV10-3 and TRBJ1-2; no firm D call. The ends were cut back, 2 bases at V and 2 bases at J, with 12 bases in the middle. The germline CDR1 and CDR2 sequences are ENHRY and SYGVKD. CDR3 length: 15 residues. DNA for the CDR3: TGTGCCATCAGTGAGGGACGGATAGGGAACTATGGCTACACCTTC. It codes for CAISEGRIGNYGYTF.

This chain uses TRBV4-3 with TRBJ1-1, with D perhaps matching TRBD1 (5 bases). The CDR3 totals 14 residues. Trimming took 4 bases from V and 1 from J, leaving 10 bases between them. Germline assignment: CDR1 LGHNA and CDR2 YSLEER. The CDR3: CASSPQRGNTEAFF. DNA of the CDR3: TGCGCCAGCAGCCCCCAGAGGGGGAACACTGAAGCTTTCTTT.

This rearrangement joins TRBV4-1 to TRBJ1-5, with a possible D match to TRBD1 (5 bases). Germline V gives CDR1 MGHRA, CDR2 YSYEKL. Trimming took 0 bases from V and 3 from J, leaving 9 bases between them. There are 15 residues in the CDR3. The CDR3 protein is CASSQEGPPNQPQHF. CDR3 sequence (DNA): TGCGCCAGCAGCCAAGAGGGGCCCCCCAATCAGCCCCAGCATTTT.

The V and J genes are TRBV7-2 and TRBJ2-7; D unresolved. Germline-derived CDR1 and CDR2 are SGHTA and FQGNSA. The CDR3 totals 14 residues. V was clipped by 3 bases and J by 2 bases, with 11 bases between them. CDR3 nucleotides: TGTGCCAGCAGCTTCAGCAGTCTAGCCTACGAGCAGTACTTC. It specifies CASSFSSLAYEQYF.

The chain has TRBV6-5 and TRBJ2-7; the D is unclear. The CDR3 consists of 12 residues. The germline CDR1 and CDR2 sequences are MNHEY and SVGAGI. Trimming took 5 bases from V and 0 from J, leaving 5 bases between them. The CDR3 DNA reads TGTGCCAGCAGTATCAGCTCCTACGAGCAGTACTTC. This sequence encodes CASSISSYEQYF.

V usage is TRBV7-6 and J usage is TRBJ2-2; no clear D. Looked up from germline, CDR1 is SGHVS and CDR2 is FNYEAQ. The length of the CDR3 is 15 residues. Trimming removed 1 base from V and 5 bases from J, with 11 bases in between. CDR3 DNA: TGTGCCAGCAGCTTAGGGGCGGTGGGGACCGGGGAGCTGTTTTTT. It specifies CASSLGAVGTGELFF.

The gene calls are TRBV10-3 and TRBJ2-7; D ambiguous. V was clipped by 0 bases and J by 9 bases, with 12 bases between them. CDR3 length: 13 residues. Germline assignment: CDR1 ENHRY and CDR2 SYGVKD. CDR3 coding DNA: TGTGCCATCAGTGAGTCGAGAGACCGAGGGCAGTACTTC. This sequence encodes CAISESRDRGQYF.

CDR3 sequence reads: CASSPDRGEGKLFF. In DNA, the CDR3 is TGTGCCAGCTCACCCGACAGGGGTGAGGGAAAACTGTTTTTT. The chain has TRBV18 and TRBJ1-4, with 8 nucleotides matching TRBD1. Germline CDR1 and CDR2: KGHSH and LQKENI. Trimming took 3 bases from V and 10 from J; bases not matched to a gene: 7. This CDR3 region has 14 residues.

The chain combines TRBV7-2 with TRBJ2-7; D is perhaps TRBD2 (7 bases). This CDR3 has 14 amino acids. From germline, CDR1 is SGHTA and CDR2 FQGNSA. The germline V and J ends were trimmed by 2 bases and 5 bases, with 13 bases remaining between them. CDR3 nucleotides: TGTGCCAGCAGCTTAAGGCGGGGGCGGAACGAGCAGTACTTC. Its translation: CASSLRRGRNEQYF.

The chain carries TRBV19 and TRBJ2-3; D possibly matches TRBD1 or TRBD2 (5 bases each). V shed 6 bases and J shed 1 base, with 14 bases lying between them. CDR3 length: 15 amino acids. CDR1 and CDR2 (germline): LNHDA, SQIVND (reference sequence). The CDR3 coding sequence is TGTGCCAGTAGCGGGACCGAGCTCCGCACAGATACGCAGTATTTT. Protein sequence: CASSGTELRTDTQYF.

This chain links TRBV7-2 with TRBJ2-1; D gene ambiguous. The CDR3 extends over 15 amino acids. Germline V lookup: CDR1 SGHTA, CDR2 FQGNSA. V dropped 5 bases and J dropped 1 base, with 12 bases sitting between them. This chain's CDR3 is CASSPQLVSYNEQFF. The CDR3 DNA follows: TGTGCCAGCAGCCCGCAACTGGTTTCCTACAATGAGCAGTTCTTC.